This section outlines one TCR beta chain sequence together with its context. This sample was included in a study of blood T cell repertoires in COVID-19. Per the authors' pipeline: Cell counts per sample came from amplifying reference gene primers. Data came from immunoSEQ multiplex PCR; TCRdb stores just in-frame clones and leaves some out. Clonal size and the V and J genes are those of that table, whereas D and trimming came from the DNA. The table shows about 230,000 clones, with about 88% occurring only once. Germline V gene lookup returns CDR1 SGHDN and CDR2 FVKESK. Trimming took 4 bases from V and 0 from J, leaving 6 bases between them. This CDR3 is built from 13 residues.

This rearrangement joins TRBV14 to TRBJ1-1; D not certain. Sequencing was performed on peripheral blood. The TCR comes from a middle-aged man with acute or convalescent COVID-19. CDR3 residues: CASSPSLNTEAFF. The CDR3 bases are TGTGCCAGCAGCCCGTCCCTGAACACTGAAGCTTTCTTT.